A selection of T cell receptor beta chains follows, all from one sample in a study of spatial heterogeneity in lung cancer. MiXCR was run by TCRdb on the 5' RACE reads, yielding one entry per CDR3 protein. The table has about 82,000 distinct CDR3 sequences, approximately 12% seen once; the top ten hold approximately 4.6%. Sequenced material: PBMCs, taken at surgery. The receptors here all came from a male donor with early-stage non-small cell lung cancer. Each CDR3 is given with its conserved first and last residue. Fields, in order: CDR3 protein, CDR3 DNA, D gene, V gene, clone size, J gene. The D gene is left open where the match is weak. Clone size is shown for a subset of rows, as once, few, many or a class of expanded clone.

cdr3_aa: CSAPSRAAEQFF
cdr3_nt: TGCAGTGCCCCCTCAAGAGCGGCTGAGCAGTTCTTC
d_call: -
v_call: TRBV20-1
clone_size: -
j_call: TRBJ2-1

cdr3_aa: CASSLELYGELFF
cdr3_nt: TGTGCCAGCAGTTTAGAACTATACGGGGAGCTGTTTTTT
d_call: -
v_call: TRBV12-3/TRBV12-4
clone_size: many
j_call: TRBJ2-2

cdr3_aa: CATKEGGQETQYF
cdr3_nt: TGTGCCACCAAGGAGGGGGGGCAAGAGACCCAGTACTTC
d_call: -
v_call: TRBV19
clone_size: few
j_call: TRBJ2-5

cdr3_aa: CAIALARTGNYEQYF
cdr3_nt: TGTGCCATCGCCCTCGCCAGGACAGGGAACTACGAGCAGTACTTC
d_call: TRBD1
v_call: TRBV10-3
clone_size: -
j_call: TRBJ2-7

cdr3_aa: CSVDTSGAYNEQFF
cdr3_nt: TGCAGCGTCGACACTAGCGGCGCCTACAATGAGCAGTTCTTC
d_call: TRBD2
v_call: TRBV29-1
clone_size: -
j_call: TRBJ2-1

cdr3_aa: CASSQDAVRGSGNTIYF
cdr3_nt: TGTGCCAGCAGCCAAGATGCGGTCAGGGGATCTGGAAACACCATATATTTT
d_call: -
v_call: TRBV3-1
clone_size: -
j_call: TRBJ1-3

cdr3_aa: CASSHGTGPRELFF
cdr3_nt: TGTGCCAGCAGCCATGGGACAGGGCCTAGGGAACTGTTTTTT
d_call: TRBD1
v_call: TRBV5-5
clone_size: few
j_call: TRBJ1-4

cdr3_aa: CASSVDGSGGSYEQYF
cdr3_nt: TGTGCCAGCAGCGTAGACGGTAGCGGGGGATCCTACGAGCAGTACTTC
d_call: TRBD2
v_call: TRBV9
clone_size: few
j_call: TRBJ2-7

cdr3_aa: CASSGGTGGGQPQHF
cdr3_nt: TGTGCCAGTAGTGGCGGGACAGGGGGAGGTCAGCCCCAGCATTTT
d_call: TRBD1
v_call: TRBV19
clone_size: few
j_call: TRBJ1-5

cdr3_aa: CAWSAGGITEAFF
cdr3_nt: TGTGCCTGGAGTGCAGGGGGTATCACTGAAGCTTTCTTT
d_call: TRBD1
v_call: TRBV30
clone_size: -
j_call: TRBJ1-1

cdr3_aa: CSATPFDRVNQPQHF
cdr3_nt: TGCAGTGCGACACCGTTCGACAGGGTCAATCAGCCCCAGCATTTT
d_call: TRBD1
v_call: TRBV20-1
clone_size: many
j_call: TRBJ1-5

cdr3_aa: CASSLRSVRYQPQHF
cdr3_nt: TGTGCCAGCAGCCTCCGGTCCGTGAGGTATCAGCCCCAGCATTTT
d_call: -
v_call: TRBV5-6
clone_size: few
j_call: TRBJ1-5

cdr3_aa: CASSSGFQETQYF
cdr3_nt: TGTGCCAGCAGCTCAGGGTTCCAAGAGACCCAGTACTTC
d_call: -
v_call: TRBV5-6
clone_size: -
j_call: TRBJ2-5

cdr3_aa: CVSSFNRGGTEAFF
cdr3_nt: TGTGTCAGCAGTTTTAACAGGGGAGGTACTGAAGCTTTCTTT
d_call: TRBD1
v_call: TRBV6-1
clone_size: -
j_call: TRBJ1-1

cdr3_aa: CAIRTTSGGAGDTQYF
cdr3_nt: TGTGCCATCAGGACGACTAGCGGGGGGGCAGGTGATACGCAGTATTTT
d_call: TRBD2
v_call: TRBV10-3
clone_size: many
j_call: TRBJ2-3

cdr3_aa: CSATDRSSYNSPLHF
cdr3_nt: TGCAGTGCCACCGACAGAAGCTCCTATAATTCACCCCTCCACTTT
d_call: -
v_call: TRBV20-1
clone_size: -
j_call: TRBJ1-6

cdr3_aa: CASRGQVSSYEQYF
cdr3_nt: TGTGCCAGCCGAGGGCAGGTGAGCTCCTACGAGCAGTACTTC
d_call: -
v_call: TRBV19
clone_size: few
j_call: TRBJ2-7

cdr3_aa: CASSLGIGDTQYF
cdr3_nt: TGTGCCAGCAGCTTGGGGATAGGAGATACGCAGTATTTT
d_call: -
v_call: TRBV5-4
clone_size: -
j_call: TRBJ2-3

cdr3_aa: CAIRGEDEQFF
cdr3_nt: TGTGCCATCAGAGGTGAGGATGAGCAGTTCTTC
d_call: -
v_call: TRBV10-3
clone_size: many
j_call: TRBJ2-1

cdr3_aa: CASSELTVIEAFF
cdr3_nt: TGTGCCAGCAGCGAATTGACAGTAATTGAAGCTTTCTTT
d_call: -
v_call: TRBV5-8
clone_size: -
j_call: TRBJ1-1

cdr3_aa: CASSPGGARTDTQYF
cdr3_nt: TGTGCCAGCAGCCCCGGCGGGGCCCGGACAGATACGCAGTATTTT
d_call: -
v_call: TRBV3-1
clone_size: few
j_call: TRBJ2-3

cdr3_aa: CSANSWASRNEQFF
cdr3_nt: TGCAGTGCCAACTCCTGGGCAAGTAGGAATGAGCAGTTCTTC
d_call: -
v_call: TRBV20-1
clone_size: many
j_call: TRBJ2-1